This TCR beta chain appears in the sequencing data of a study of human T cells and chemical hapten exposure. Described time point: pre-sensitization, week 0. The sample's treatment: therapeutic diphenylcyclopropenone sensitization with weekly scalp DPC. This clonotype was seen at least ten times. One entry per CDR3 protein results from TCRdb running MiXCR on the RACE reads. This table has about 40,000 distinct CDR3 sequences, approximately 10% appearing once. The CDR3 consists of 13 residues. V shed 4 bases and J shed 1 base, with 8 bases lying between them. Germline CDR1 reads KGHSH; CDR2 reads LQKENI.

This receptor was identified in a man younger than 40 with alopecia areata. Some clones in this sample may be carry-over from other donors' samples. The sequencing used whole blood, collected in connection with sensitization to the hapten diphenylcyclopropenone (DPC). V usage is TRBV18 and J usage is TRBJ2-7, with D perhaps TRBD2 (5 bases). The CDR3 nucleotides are TGTGCCAGCTCACGTGGACTTTCCTACGAGCAGTACGTC. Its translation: CASSRGLSYEQYV.